The clone carrying this T cell receptor (beta chain) was recorded a few times. A single record per CDR3 protein comes from TCRdb applying MiXCR to the 5' RACE reads. This table holds just under 550,000 distinct CDR3 sequences, around 21% found once. Trimming removed 2 bases at V and 0 bases at J, with 11 bases between. Germline V lookup: CDR1 SGHVS, CDR2 FNYEAQ. The CDR3 is 15 amino acids. This entry is derived from a study of T-cell memory formation after mild COVID-19. Overall study: Among the donors, TCR clusters were largely specific to each donor.

The sample comprised PBMCs or a T cell subset sorted from them (not recorded which). The chain is built from TRBV7-6 and TRBJ2-7; D is ambiguous. The source is an adult woman who had mild COVID-19 (a few samples of this study predate the infection). Cell type and time point are not known. The CDR3 sequence: CASSLFQELSYEQYF. The CDR3 coding sequence is TGTGCCAGCAGCTTATTCCAGGAACTCTCCTACGAGCAGTACTTC.